Presented here are 17 T cell receptor beta chains from one specimen sequenced in a study of T cell responses to AZD1222 COVID-19 vaccine. The table came from immunoSEQ multiplex PCR; TCRdb's copy has only in-frame clones and leaves some out. Of about 140,000 clones in the sample, around 90% were seen once. The source was peripheral blood, collected on day 0 of AZD1222 vaccination. These receptors were obtained from an adult in good health.

The chain combines TRBV18 with TRBJ2-4, with no clear D. The length of the CDR3 is 15 residues. V lost 1 base and J lost 4, with 11 bases in between. From germline, CDR1 is KGHSH and CDR2 LQKENI. CDR3 sequence reads: CASSPRHSTKNIQYF. In DNA, the CDR3 is TGTGCCAGCTCACCACGGCACAGCACTAAAAACATTCAGTACTTC.

V usage is TRBV2 and J usage is TRBJ2-1, with 9 bases aligning to TRBD1. V shed 2 bases, J shed 0 bases, and the junction held 11 bases outside the gene matches. Per germline, CDR1 SNHLY and CDR2 FYNNEI. The CDR3 has 19 residues. DNA for the CDR3: TGTGCCAGCAGTGAAAAAATGGGACAGGGCTGGAGCTCCTACAATGAGCAGTTCTTC. The encoded protein is CASSEKMGQGWSSYNEQFF.

The count of this clone is one. This sequence joins TRBV28 and TRBJ2-7; 10 bases line up with TRBD1. Germline values: CDR1 MDHEN, CDR2 SYDVKM. J was trimmed by 4 bases and V by 6 bases; bases with no gene match: 6. The CDR3 length is 14 residues. CDR3 sequence reads: CASSLGQGFYEQYF. CDR3 nucleotide sequence: TGTGCCAGCAGCCTGGGACAGGGGTTTTACGAGCAGTACTTC. The whole variable domain, filled in from reference TRBV28 and TRBJ2-7, reads DVKVTQSSRYLVKRTGEKVFLECVQDMDHENMFWYRQDPGLGLRLIYFSYDVKMKEKGDIPEGYSVSREKKERFSLILESASTNQTSMYLCASSLGQGFYEQYFGPGTRLTVT.

V gene TRBV10-1 combines with J gene TRBJ1-4; D gene uncertain. Germline CDR1 is WNHNN and CDR2 is SYGVQD (reference sequence). CDR3 length: 13 amino acids. Trimming shortened V by 8 bases and J by 7 bases, and 14 bases separated the two germline ends. DNA for the CDR3: TGCGCCAGCGGCGACGGCCCGGTTGAAAAACTGTTTTTT. Its protein product is CASGDGPVEKLFF.

The V call is TRBV27, the J call TRBJ2-7; 9 bases line up with TRBD2. CDR1 is MNHEY and CDR2 is SMNVEV in the germline V gene (reference sequence). The CDR3 contains 15 residues. The trim removed 3 bases at V and 7 bases at J, leaving 10 bases unmatched. This CDR3 is CASSLQLAGLSEQYF. CDR3 sequence (DNA): TGTGCCAGCAGTTTGCAGCTAGCGGGGTTAAGTGAGCAGTACTTC.

The V call is TRBV19, the J call TRBJ1-2; D remains ambiguous. The ends were cut back, 8 bases at V and 6 bases at J, with 22 bases in the middle. Germline CDR1 and CDR2: LNHDA and SQIVND (reference sequence). The CDR3 contains 15 residues. CDR3: CASGVAAPWTDGYTF. The CDR3 DNA reads as TGTGCCAGTGGGGTAGCGGCCCCCTGGACGGATGGCTACACCTTC.

The chain employs TRBV12-3 or TRBV12-4 and TRBJ2-2; D is uncertain. The CDR3 contains 13 residues. V was cut by 2 bases and J by 6 bases, with 7 bases left in between. Here the CDR3 reads CASSLRRPGELFF. The CDR3 region has the DNA TGTGCCAGCAGTTTACGGCGGCCCGGGGAGCTGTTTTTT.

The rearrangement joins TRBV14 to TRBJ2-7; D remains ambiguous. The germline CDR1 and CDR2 sequences are SGHDN and FVKESK. The CDR3 consists of 14 residues. V was shortened by 4 bases and J by 5 bases, with 15 bases between the two germline ends. The CDR3 DNA sequence: TGTGCCAGCAGCCTCAGCCTTTTTCGGGACGAGCAGTACTTC. The encoded protein is CASSLSLFRDEQYF.

This clone appeared once. The chain combines TRBV30 with TRBJ1-1; tentative D call: TRBD1 (5 bases). CDR1 is GTSNPN, CDR2 SVGIG, per germline (reference sequence). Trimming left V 2 bases short and J 10 bases short, with 17 bases between. The CDR3 covers 13 residues. Written as DNA, the CDR3 is TGTGCCTGGAGTCCGCCGGGACCTCTGAGAGCTTTCTTT. Protein: CAWSPPGPLRAFF. The full variable domain, its missing parts supplied by reference TRBV30 and TRBJ1-1, is SQTIHQWPATLVQPVGSPLSLECTVEGTSNPNLYWYRQAAGRGLQLLFYSVGIGQISSEVPQNLSASRPQDRQFILSSKKLLLSDSGFYLCAWSPPGPLRAFFGQGTRLTVV.

V usage is TRBV6-4 and J usage is TRBJ2-3, with D unclear. The V gene's germline CDR1 is MRHNA and CDR2 SNTAGT. This CDR3 has 14 amino acids. The V end was cut by 2 bases, the J end by 0 bases, with 6 bases between. Here the CDR3 DNA reads TGTGCCAGCAGTGACCGACCAAGCACAGATACGCAGTATTTT. Protein sequence: CASSDRPSTDTQYF.

The chain uses TRBV3-1 (or the pseudogene TRBV3-2) and TRBJ2-7; no clear D gene. Trimming stripped 0 bases from V and 2 bases from J, with 5 bases between. Per germline, CDR1 LGHDT and CDR2 YNNKEL (reference sequence). CDR3 size: 13 residues. CDR3 amino acids: CASSQDFPYEQYF. As DNA, the CDR3 is TGTGCCAGCAGCCAAGATTTTCCCTACGAGCAGTACTTC.

The rearrangement links TRBV10-3 to TRBJ1-1, with a tentative D call TRBD1 (5 bases). The germline gives CDR1 ENHRY, CDR2 SYGVKD. CDR3 length equals 13 residues. V was cut by 6 bases and J by 0 bases, with 8 bases left in between. The CDR3 coding sequence is TGTGCCATCAGGATGACAGTGAACACTGAAGCTTTCTTT. This encodes CAIRMTVNTEAFF.

J is TRBJ1-2 and V is TRBV9, with a tentative D call TRBD1 (6 bases). Trimming shortened V by 6 bases and J by 8 bases, and 14 bases separated the two germline ends. Germline assignment: CDR1 SGDLS and CDR2 YYNGEE. The CDR3 sequence is 12 residues long. The CDR3 DNA follows: TGTGCCAGCATGACAGGAGAAGGAGGCTACACCTTC. Its protein is CASMTGEGGYTF.

The chain is built from TRBV29-1 and TRBJ2-2, with D perhaps TRBD1 (6 bases). Germline CDR1 is SQVTM and CDR2 is ANQGSEA. The CDR3 is 15 amino acids. Trimming pared 1 base from V and 6 bases from J, leaving 15 bases between. The CDR3 protein is CSVEGGGQPAGELFF. CDR3 in DNA: TGCAGCGTTGAAGGGGGCGGACAGCCCGCCGGGGAGCTGTTTTTT.

This chain connects TRBV7-3 to TRBJ2-3, with D possibly matching TRBD2 (6 bases). CDR3 length: 15 residues. Trimming removed 1 base at V and 3 bases at J, with 11 bases between. Germline V gene lookup returns CDR1 SGHTA and CDR2 FQGTGA. The CDR3 nucleotides are TGTGCCAGCAGCTTAAGCCCGGGGGAAACAGATACGCAGTATTTT. Its protein product is CASSLSPGETDTQYF.

This chain uses TRBV27 with TRBJ2-7; D is possibly TRBD1 (5 bases). The CDR3 is 12 residues long. Trimming removed 11 bases from V and 7 bases from J, with 18 bases in between. Germline CDR1 reads MNHEY; CDR2 reads SMNVEV (reference sequence). In nucleotides, the CDR3 is TGTGCCGCTGAAAGTAAGGGGAAAGAGCAGTACTTC. It codes for CAAESKGKEQYF.

This chain links TRBV3-1 (or the pseudogene TRBV3-2) with TRBJ2-7; maybe TRBD1 (7 bases). The CDR3 is made up of 15 amino acids. Germline V lookup: CDR1 LGHDT, CDR2 YNNKEL (reference sequence). V dropped 2 bases and J dropped 7 bases, with 18 bases sitting between them. The CDR3 region is CASSQLNRGLGEQYF. The CDR3 DNA reads as TGTGCCAGCAGCCAACTCAACAGGGGACTGGGGGAGCAGTACTTC.